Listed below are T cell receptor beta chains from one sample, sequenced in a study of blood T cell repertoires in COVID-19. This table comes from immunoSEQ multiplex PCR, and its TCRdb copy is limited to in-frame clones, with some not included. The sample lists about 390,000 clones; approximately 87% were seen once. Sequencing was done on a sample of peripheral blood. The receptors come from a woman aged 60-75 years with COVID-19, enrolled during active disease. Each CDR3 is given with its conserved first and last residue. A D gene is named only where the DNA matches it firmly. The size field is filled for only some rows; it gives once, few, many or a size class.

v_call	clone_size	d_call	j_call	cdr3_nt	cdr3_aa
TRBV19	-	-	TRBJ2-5	TGTGCCAGTAGTACGGGGAGGACATTCCAAGAGACCCAGTACTTC	CASSTGRTFQETQYF
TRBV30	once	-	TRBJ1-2	TGTGCCTGGAGTTGGGGAGTAGATGGCTACACCTTC	CAWSWGVDGYTF
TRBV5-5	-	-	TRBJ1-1	TGTGCCAGCAGCTTGAGTCAGAGGGCTGAAGCTTTCTTT	CASSLSQRAEAFF
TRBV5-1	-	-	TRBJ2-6	TGCGCCAGCAGCTTGGATTCCAGATCTGGGGCCAACGTCCTGACTTTC	CASSLDSRSGANVLTF
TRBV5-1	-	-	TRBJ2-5	TGCGCCAGCAGCTTGGGCGGCGGGACAGTTCAAGAGACCCAGTACTTC	CASSLGGGTVQETQYF
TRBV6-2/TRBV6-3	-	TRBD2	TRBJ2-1	TGTGCCAGCAGTTCCCGGACTAGCGGGGTGAATTACAATGAGCAGTTCTTC	CASSSRTSGVNYNEQFF
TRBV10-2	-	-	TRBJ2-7	TGCGCCAGCAGGGACGGGGGTCGGGAGCAGTACTTC	CASRDGGREQYF
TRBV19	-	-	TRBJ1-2	TGTGCCAGTAGTATACTGGGCAGTACTAACTATGGCTACACCTTC	CASSILGSTNYGYTF
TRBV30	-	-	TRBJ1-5	TGTGCCTGGTCCGAGGCATATAGCAATCAGCCCCAGCATTTT	CAWSEAYSNQPQHF
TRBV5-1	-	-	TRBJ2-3	TGCGCCAGCAGCTTTGGAGCGAGCGTAAGCACAGATACGCAGTATTTT	CASSFGASVSTDTQYF
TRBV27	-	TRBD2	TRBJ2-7	TGTGCCAGCAGTTTTCCCCTGGGGGGGGATCCTTACGAGCAGTACTTC	CASSFPLGGDPYEQYF
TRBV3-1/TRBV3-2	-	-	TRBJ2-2	TGTGCCAGCAGCCTCGGGACACTCCCTTCCAGGGCAGACACCGGGGAGCTGTTTTTT	CASSLGTLPSRADTGELFF
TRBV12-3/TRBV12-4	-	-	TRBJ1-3	TGTGCCAGCATCCGGGTGGGAAACACCATATATTTT	CASIRVGNTIYF
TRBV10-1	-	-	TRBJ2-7	TGCGCCAGCAGTGAGTCGAGAGGACTTCACGAGCAGTACTTC	CASSESRGLHEQYF
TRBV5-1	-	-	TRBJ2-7	TGCGCCAGCACCCCAGGGGGGAACTACGAGCAGTACTTC	CASTPGGNYEQYF
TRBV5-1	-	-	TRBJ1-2	TGCGCCAGCAGCCCGGGGGTGGAGGGGAGTCGTGGCTACACCTTC	CASSPGVEGSRGYTF
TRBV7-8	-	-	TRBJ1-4	TGTGCCAGCAGCTTCCGGGCCCCGGGGGAAAAACTGTTTTTT	CASSFRAPGEKLFF
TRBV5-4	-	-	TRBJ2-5	TGTGCCAGCAGCTCTGGTGGGCCGGGAAACGCCGGAGCGGCCCAGTACTTC	CASSSGGPGNAGAAQYF
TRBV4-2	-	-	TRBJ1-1	TGTGCCAGCAGCCAAGTGGCAGGGCGAAACACTGAAGCTTTCTTT	CASSQVAGRNTEAFF
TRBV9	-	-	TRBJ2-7	TGTGCCAGCAGCGTAGCATTAGGGGGGGCACCCTACGAGCAGTACTTC	CASSVALGGAPYEQYF
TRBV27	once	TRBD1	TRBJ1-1	TGTGCCAGCAGTTTACAGGGGGCACTTCGGACTGAAGCTTTCTTT	CASSLQGALRTEAFF
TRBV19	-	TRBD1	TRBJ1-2	TGTGCCAGCAGGACCGGGACAGGCCCTCACCATAACTATGGCTACACCTTC	CASRTGTGPHHNYGYTF
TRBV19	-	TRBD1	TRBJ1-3	TGTGCCAGTAGAGGACAGGGAGGTCCCGGAAACACCATATATTTT	CASRGQGGPGNTIYF
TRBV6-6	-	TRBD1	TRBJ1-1	TGTGCCAGCAGCCCAGCCGGGACAGGGAACACTGAAGCTTTCTTT	CASSPAGTGNTEAFF
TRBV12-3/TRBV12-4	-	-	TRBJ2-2	TGTGCCAGCGGGTCCTCAGGGACCGGGGAGCTGTTTTTT	CASGSSGTGELFF
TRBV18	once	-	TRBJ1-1	TGTGCCAGCTCACCACAGGGAGGTACTGAAGCTTTCTTT	CASSPQGGTEAFF
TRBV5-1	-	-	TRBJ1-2	TGCGCCAGCAGCTTGGGGGGCGCGATTGGGGGCTACACCTTC	CASSLGGAIGGYTF
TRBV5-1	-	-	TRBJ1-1	TGCGCCAGCAGCTTGGGGGGCCCCACTGAAGCTTTCTTT	CASSLGGPTEAFF
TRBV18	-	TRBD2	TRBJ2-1	TGTGCCAGCTCACCGAACGGGGGGGCCTACAATGAGCAGTTCTTC	CASSPNGGAYNEQFF
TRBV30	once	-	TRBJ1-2	TGTGCCTGGGGAACATTCCGGGGGGTAGATGGCTACACCTTC	CAWGTFRGVDGYTF
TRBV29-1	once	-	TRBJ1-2	TGCAGCGTTGAAGGCGGGGCAGGCGGCTACACCTTC	CSVEGGAGGYTF
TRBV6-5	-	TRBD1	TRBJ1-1	TGTGCCACCTGCATAACAGGGGCAGACACTGAAGCTTTCTTT	CATCITGADTEAFF
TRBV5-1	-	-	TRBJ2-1	TGCGCCAGCAGCGAACCAGGGGGGTCCAATGAGCAGTTCTTC	CASSEPGGSNEQFF
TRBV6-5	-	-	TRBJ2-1	TGTGCCAGCACCGGGGGGCGTGGGGGATTTAGTGAGCAGTTCTTC	CASTGGRGGFSEQFF
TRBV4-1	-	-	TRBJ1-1	TGCGCCAGCAGCCAAGTGGGGGGGGCGATGAACACTGAAGCTTTCTTT	CASSQVGGAMNTEAFF
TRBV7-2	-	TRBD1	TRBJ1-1	TGTGCCAGCAGCCCCACTCGGACAGGGTCGACTGAAGCTTTCTTT	CASSPTRTGSTEAFF
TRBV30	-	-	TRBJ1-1	TGTGCCTGGAAAGAACCGAACTTGAACACTGAAGCTTTCTTT	CAWKEPNLNTEAFF
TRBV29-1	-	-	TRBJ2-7	TGCAGCGTTGAAGAGAGGGACACTGCCTACGAGCAGTACTTC	CSVEERDTAYEQYF
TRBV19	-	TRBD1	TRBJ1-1	TGTGCCAGTAGTGCTCAGGGGACAGGCGGAACTGAAGCTTTCTTT	CASSAQGTGGTEAFF
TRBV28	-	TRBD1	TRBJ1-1	TGTGCCAGCAGTCGACAGGGGACGGGGAACACTGAAGCTTTCTTT	CASSRQGTGNTEAFF
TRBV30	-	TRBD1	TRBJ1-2	TGTGCCTGGGGGGACAGAGACTATGGCTACACCTTC	CAWGDRDYGYTF
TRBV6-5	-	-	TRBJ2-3	TGTGCCAGCAGCCAAGGAGTAGCAGATACGCAGTATTTT	CASSQGVADTQYF
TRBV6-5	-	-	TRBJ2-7	TGTGCCATCTTAGGAGTACCGTACGAGCAGTACTTC	CAILGVPYEQYF
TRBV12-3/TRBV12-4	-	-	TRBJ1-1	TGTGCCAGCAGTTTAGTAGAACTGGAAGCTTTCTTT	CASSLVELEAFF
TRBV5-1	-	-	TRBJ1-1	TGCGCCAGCAGCTTGGGGGGCTTGAACACTGAAGCTTTCTTT	CASSLGGLNTEAFF
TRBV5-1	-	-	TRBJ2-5	TGCGCCAGCAGTTATGGCGGACTCCTCTTCGAGACCCAGTACTTC	CASSYGGLLFETQYF
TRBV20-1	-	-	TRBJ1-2	TGCAGCCTGGGGCTGAGCTATGGCTACACCTTC	CSLGLSYGYTF
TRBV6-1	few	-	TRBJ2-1	TGTGCCAGCAGTGAAGAGGGGATAGGGTACAATGAGCAGTTCTTC	CASSEEGIGYNEQFF
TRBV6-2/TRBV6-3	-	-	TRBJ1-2	TGTGCCAGCAGTTACCCCTCCAGGCCCTATGGCTACACCTTC	CASSYPSRPYGYTF
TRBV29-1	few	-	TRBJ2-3	TGCAGCTTGAGCCAAGGGGTGGGCACGCAGTATTTT	CSLSQGVGTQYF